Listed below are T cell receptor beta chains from one sample, sequenced in a study of cytomegalovirus exposure and HLA in healthy donors. Produced via immunoSEQ multiplex PCR; TCRdb's table is partial and in-frame only. The table lists some 180,000 clones, about 89% of them singletons. Sequenced material: PBMCs. These receptors all stem from a man aged 25 to 45 in good health and CMV-seropositive. Each CDR3 is given with its conserved first and last residue. D genes are given only for firm matches. The listing skips clone size in some rows; elsewhere it reads once, few, many or a size class.

d_call: .; j_call: TRBJ1-1; clone_size: .; v_call: TRBV2; cdr3_aa: CASRAGGNTEAFF; cdr3_nt: TGTGCCAGCAGGGCCGGCGGGAACACTGAAGCTTTCTTT
d_call: .; j_call: TRBJ1-3; clone_size: .; v_call: TRBV7-9; cdr3_aa: CASSFDGNTIYF; cdr3_nt: TGTGCCAGCAGCTTTGATGGAAACACCATATATTTT
d_call: .; j_call: TRBJ2-2; clone_size: once; v_call: TRBV5-1; cdr3_aa: CASSLLGVSGELFF; cdr3_nt: TGCGCCAGCAGCCTGCTCGGCGTATCCGGGGAGCTGTTTTTT
d_call: .; j_call: TRBJ1-5; clone_size: once; v_call: TRBV18; cdr3_aa: CASSHREGNQPQHF; cdr3_nt: TGTGCCAGCTCACACAGGGAGGGCAATCAGCCCCAGCATTTT
d_call: TRBD1; j_call: TRBJ1-3; clone_size: .; v_call: TRBV5-1; cdr3_aa: CASSPEGASGNTIYF; cdr3_nt: TGCGCCAGCAGCCCGGAGGGGGCGTCTGGAAACACCATATATTTT
d_call: .; j_call: TRBJ2-5; clone_size: once; v_call: TRBV25-1; cdr3_aa: CASSSPRSGAQETQYF; cdr3_nt: TGTGCCAGCAGTTCCCCTCGCTCCGGCGCGCAAGAGACCCAGTACTTC
d_call: .; j_call: TRBJ1-1; clone_size: few; v_call: TRBV29-1; cdr3_aa: CSVRMGGATEAFF; cdr3_nt: TGCAGCGTCAGGATGGGGGGGGCCACTGAAGCTTTCTTT
d_call: .; j_call: TRBJ2-7; clone_size: .; v_call: TRBV6-5; cdr3_aa: CASSYGRTSYEQYF; cdr3_nt: TGTGCCAGCAGTTACGGTCGGACCTCATACGAGCAGTACTTC
d_call: TRBD1; j_call: TRBJ2-6; clone_size: once; v_call: TRBV28; cdr3_aa: CASLTGGVPSGANVLTF; cdr3_nt: TGTGCCAGCCTGACAGGGGGCGTCCCCTCTGGGGCCAACGTCCTGACTTTC
d_call: TRBD2; j_call: TRBJ2-1; clone_size: .; v_call: TRBV9; cdr3_aa: CASSGTGGGDNEQFF; cdr3_nt: TGTGCCAGCAGCGGAACGGGCGGGGGGGACAATGAGCAGTTCTTC
d_call: .; j_call: TRBJ1-2; clone_size: .; v_call: TRBV28; cdr3_aa: CASTSAGMWGYTF; cdr3_nt: TGTGCCAGCACCTCGGCCGGCATGTGGGGCTACACCTTC
d_call: TRBD2; j_call: TRBJ2-7; clone_size: .; v_call: TRBV5-1; cdr3_aa: CASSLLAGVYEQYF; cdr3_nt: TGCGCCAGCAGCTTACTAGCGGGGGTCTACGAGCAGTACTTC
d_call: TRBD2; j_call: TRBJ2-7; clone_size: .; v_call: TRBV5-6; cdr3_aa: CASSQVTLADYEQYF; cdr3_nt: TGTGCCAGCAGCCAAGTCACACTAGCGGACTACGAGCAGTACTTC
d_call: TRBD1; j_call: TRBJ1-5; clone_size: .; v_call: TRBV2; cdr3_aa: CASSPGQGAFQPQHF; cdr3_nt: TGTGCCAGCAGCCCGGGACAGGGGGCGTTTCAGCCCCAGCATTTT
d_call: TRBD1; j_call: TRBJ1-5; clone_size: .; v_call: TRBV11-2; cdr3_aa: CASSLGTGGNQPQHF; cdr3_nt: TGTGCCAGCAGCTTAGGGACAGGGGGCAATCAGCCCCAGCATTTT
d_call: TRBD1; j_call: TRBJ2-1; clone_size: once; v_call: TRBV5-6; cdr3_aa: CASSRLGQGVVDEQFF; cdr3_nt: TGTGCCAGCAGCCGTCTCGGACAGGGGGTTGTAGATGAGCAGTTCTTC
d_call: .; j_call: TRBJ2-3; clone_size: .; v_call: TRBV12-5; cdr3_aa: CASGSLDTQYF; cdr3_nt: TGTGCTAGTGGTTCCCTGGACACGCAGTATTTT
d_call: TRBD2; j_call: TRBJ2-1; clone_size: .; v_call: TRBV7-2; cdr3_aa: CASSPQVAGRASNEQFF; cdr3_nt: TGTGCCAGCAGCCCCCAAGTCGCCGGGAGGGCCAGCAATGAGCAGTTCTTC
d_call: TRBD1; j_call: TRBJ2-2; clone_size: .; v_call: TRBV18; cdr3_aa: CASSHDRDGYTGELFF; cdr3_nt: TGTGCCAGCTCTCACGACAGGGATGGGTACACCGGGGAGCTGTTTTTT
d_call: TRBD2; j_call: TRBJ2-7; clone_size: .; v_call: TRBV19; cdr3_aa: CASRPSGGYEQYF; cdr3_nt: TGTGCCAGTAGGCCTAGCGGGGGGTACGAGCAGTACTTC
d_call: .; j_call: TRBJ2-1; clone_size: once; v_call: TRBV29-1; cdr3_aa: CSTGRERDEQFF; cdr3_nt: TGCAGTACAGGGAGGGAAAGGGATGAGCAGTTCTTC
d_call: .; j_call: TRBJ2-3; clone_size: .; v_call: TRBV5-6; cdr3_aa: CASSFSQAPRGTDTQYF; cdr3_nt: TGTGCCAGCAGCTTTTCCCAGGCCCCCAGGGGCACAGATACGCAGTATTTT
d_call: .; j_call: TRBJ1-4; clone_size: .; v_call: TRBV28; cdr3_aa: CASSPTGGSMVEKLFF; cdr3_nt: TGTGCCAGCAGTCCCACGGGGGGCTCGATGGTTGAAAAACTGTTTTTT
d_call: TRBD2; j_call: TRBJ2-7; clone_size: .; v_call: TRBV18; cdr3_aa: CASSRTSGGSEQYF; cdr3_nt: TGTGCCAGCTCACGAACTAGCGGGGGTAGCGAGCAGTACTTC
d_call: .; j_call: TRBJ1-5; clone_size: few; v_call: TRBV25-1; cdr3_aa: CASTAGGNQPQHF; cdr3_nt: TGTGCCAGCACCGCGGGAGGCAATCAGCCCCAGCATTTT
d_call: .; j_call: TRBJ1-2; clone_size: .; v_call: TRBV6-5; cdr3_aa: CASSYGQGSSYGYTF; cdr3_nt: TGTGCCAGCAGTTACGGGCAGGGAAGTTCCTATGGCTACACCTTC
d_call: .; j_call: TRBJ1-6; clone_size: .; v_call: TRBV6-5; cdr3_aa: CASSYSEVVAGSPLHF; cdr3_nt: TGTGCCAGCAGTTACTCCGAAGTCGTGGCGGGTTCACCCCTCCACTTT
d_call: .; j_call: TRBJ2-1; clone_size: .; v_call: TRBV5-4; cdr3_aa: CASSPDVASYNEQFF; cdr3_nt: TGTGCCAGCAGCCCTGACGTGGCCTCCTACAATGAGCAGTTCTTC
d_call: TRBD1; j_call: TRBJ1-5; clone_size: .; v_call: TRBV19; cdr3_aa: CASGLPRGGNQPQHF; cdr3_nt: TGTGCCAGCGGCTTACCCAGGGGGGGCAATCAGCCCCAGCATTTT
d_call: .; j_call: TRBJ1-5; clone_size: .; v_call: TRBV30; cdr3_aa: CAWSLLGGPNQPQHF; cdr3_nt: TGTGCCTGGAGCCTCCTGGGGGGCCCCAATCAGCCCCAGCATTTT
d_call: TRBD1; j_call: TRBJ2-1; clone_size: .; v_call: TRBV25-1; cdr3_aa: CASRETGASNNEQFF; cdr3_nt: TGTGCCAGCAGAGAGACAGGGGCTTCGAACAATGAGCAGTTCTTC
d_call: .; j_call: TRBJ1-6; clone_size: .; v_call: TRBV18; cdr3_aa: CASSLGIEDSPLHF; cdr3_nt: TGTGCCAGCTCACTGGGAATAGAGGATTCACCCCTCCACTTT
d_call: TRBD1; j_call: TRBJ1-1; clone_size: .; v_call: TRBV6-5; cdr3_aa: CASSSRQGAFF; cdr3_nt: TGTGCCAGCAGTTCCCGACAGGGGGCTTTCTTT
d_call: .; j_call: TRBJ2-7; clone_size: .; v_call: TRBV19; cdr3_aa: CASSPLGGEQYF; cdr3_nt: TGTGCCAGTAGCCCCCTTGGGGGCGAGCAGTACTTC
d_call: .; j_call: TRBJ2-3; clone_size: .; v_call: TRBV6-1; cdr3_aa: CASSPRVGFTDTQYF; cdr3_nt: TGTGCCAGCAGTCCCAGGGTTGGGTTCACAGATACGCAGTATTTT
d_call: TRBD1; j_call: TRBJ2-3; clone_size: .; v_call: TRBV25-1; cdr3_aa: CASSSRQGETDTQYF; cdr3_nt: TGTGCCAGCAGTTCCAGACAGGGAGAGACAGATACGCAGTATTTT
d_call: .; j_call: TRBJ1-2; clone_size: .; v_call: TRBV5-1; cdr3_aa: CASSRGSGVDLNYGYTF; cdr3_nt: TGCGCCAGCAGTCGGGGGTCCGGGGTGGACCTTAACTATGGCTACACCTTC
d_call: .; j_call: TRBJ1-2; clone_size: .; v_call: TRBV6-1; cdr3_aa: CASSQRGNYGYTF; cdr3_nt: TGTGCCAGCAGCCAAAGAGGAAACTATGGCTACACCTTC
d_call: TRBD1; j_call: TRBJ2-3; clone_size: .; v_call: TRBV2; cdr3_aa: CASRLADGQGAHTQYF; cdr3_nt: TGTGCCAGCAGACTAGCCGACGGACAGGGGGCACATACGCAGTATTTT
d_call: TRBD2; j_call: TRBJ2-3; clone_size: .; v_call: TRBV4-1; cdr3_aa: CASSQEAGGITDTQYF; cdr3_nt: TGCGCCAGCAGCCAAGAGGCGGGGGGAATCACAGATACGCAGTATTTT
d_call: TRBD1; j_call: TRBJ1-5; clone_size: .; v_call: TRBV4-1; cdr3_aa: CASSPGQGRSYSNQPQHF; cdr3_nt: TGCGCCAGCAGCCCGGGACAGGGGAGATCGTATAGCAATCAGCCCCAGCATTTT
d_call: TRBD1; j_call: TRBJ2-7; clone_size: .; v_call: TRBV11-2; cdr3_aa: CASSFGQGSYEQYF; cdr3_nt: TGTGCCAGCAGCTTCGGACAGGGGTCCTACGAGCAGTACTTC
d_call: .; j_call: TRBJ2-1; clone_size: few; v_call: TRBV27; cdr3_aa: CASSPTLTWARYNEQFF; cdr3_nt: TGTGCCAGCAGTCCCACCTTGACCTGGGCCCGCTACAATGAGCAGTTCTTC
d_call: .; j_call: TRBJ1-4; clone_size: .; v_call: TRBV7-6; cdr3_aa: CASSQSSWSDEKLFF; cdr3_nt: TGTGCCAGCAGCCAATCCTCCTGGAGCGATGAAAAACTGTTTTTT
d_call: .; j_call: TRBJ1-2; clone_size: .; v_call: TRBV18; cdr3_aa: CASSLDQGSYGYTF; cdr3_nt: TGTGCCAGCTCACTAGACCAGGGATCCTATGGCTACACCTTC
d_call: .; j_call: TRBJ1-2; clone_size: .; v_call: TRBV11-3; cdr3_aa: CASSLGRDTYGYTF; cdr3_nt: TGTGCCAGCAGCTTGGGACGGGACACCTATGGCTACACCTTC
d_call: .; j_call: TRBJ1-6; clone_size: .; v_call: TRBV5-5; cdr3_aa: CASSLVGQPKGSPLHF; cdr3_nt: TGTGCCAGCAGCTTGGTAGGACAGCCTAAGGGATCACCCCTCCACTTT
d_call: .; j_call: TRBJ2-2; clone_size: .; v_call: TRBV5-1; cdr3_aa: CASSLEGGAPGELFF; cdr3_nt: TGCGCCAGCAGCTTGGAAGGGGGGGCGCCCGGGGAGCTGTTTTTT
d_call: .; j_call: TRBJ2-3; clone_size: .; v_call: TRBV27; cdr3_aa: CATRAGTDTQYF; cdr3_nt: TGTGCCACCCGGGCGGGCACAGATACGCAGTATTTT
d_call: TRBD2; j_call: TRBJ2-7; clone_size: .; v_call: TRBV11-2; cdr3_aa: CASSAGTSAYYEQYF; cdr3_nt: TGTGCCAGCAGCGCCGGGACTAGCGCATACTACGAGCAGTACTTC
d_call: TRBD1; j_call: TRBJ1-5; clone_size: .; v_call: TRBV28; cdr3_aa: CASSLAGQGGDQPQHF; cdr3_nt: TGTGCCAGCAGTTTAGCGGGACAGGGTGGGGACCAGCCCCAGCATTTT
d_call: TRBD1; j_call: TRBJ1-6; clone_size: .; v_call: TRBV7-8; cdr3_aa: CASSSDRVPVSLHF; cdr3_nt: TGTGCCAGCAGCTCGGACAGGGTCCCAGTTTCTCTCCACTTT
d_call: .; j_call: TRBJ1-4; clone_size: .; v_call: TRBV5-5; cdr3_aa: CASSGDGNEKLFF; cdr3_nt: TGTGCCAGCAGCGGGGACGGCAATGAAAAACTGTTTTTT
d_call: .; j_call: TRBJ2-7; clone_size: .; v_call: TRBV6-5; cdr3_aa: CASRQGYEQYF; cdr3_nt: TGTGCCAGCAGGCAGGGCTACGAGCAGTACTTC
d_call: TRBD1; j_call: TRBJ2-3; clone_size: .; v_call: TRBV6-5; cdr3_aa: CASSYSGTGTDTQYF; cdr3_nt: TGTGCCAGCAGTTACTCGGGGACAGGGACAGATACGCAGTATTTT
d_call: TRBD1; j_call: TRBJ2-7; clone_size: .; v_call: TRBV19; cdr3_aa: CASSAGQAVYGQYF; cdr3_nt: TGTGCCAGTAGTGCGGGACAGGCGGTTTACGGGCAGTACTTC
d_call: .; j_call: TRBJ2-3; clone_size: .; v_call: TRBV4-2; cdr3_aa: CASSPTTPGTDTQYF; cdr3_nt: TGTGCCAGCAGCCCGACTACGCCAGGCACAGATACGCAGTATTTT
d_call: TRBD1; j_call: TRBJ1-2; clone_size: .; v_call: TRBV5-1; cdr3_aa: CASSLGTGRYGYTF; cdr3_nt: TGCGCCAGCAGCTTGGGGACAGGGAGGTATGGCTACACCTTC
d_call: .; j_call: TRBJ1-2; clone_size: .; v_call: TRBV6-5; cdr3_aa: CASSTRRTSNYGYTF; cdr3_nt: TGTGCCAGCAGCACCCGCAGGACAAGCAACTATGGCTACACCTTC
d_call: .; j_call: TRBJ1-2; clone_size: .; v_call: TRBV4-3; cdr3_aa: CASSQDLRGVGYGYTF; cdr3_nt: TGCGCCAGCAGCCAAGATCTACGGGGGGTCGGCTATGGCTACACCTTC